Listed here are 28 T cell receptor beta chains from one sample, sequenced in a study of blood T cells in healthy people across ages. Next came a second PCR, run for roughly 6 to 11 cycles, which used a sample-barcoded 5' primer along with a J-beta primer mix. MiXCR, run by TCRdb on the 5' RACE reads, gives a single entry per CDR3 protein. The sample lists 760,000 or so distinct CDR3 sequences, approximately 25% occurring once. The sample was also linked to a second study, of T cells of mothers and their children.

Material for sequencing was blood. All receptors come from a boy aged 10-17 years in good health.

This chain links TRBV15 with TRBJ1-2; 9 positions agree with TRBD1. The V and J ends lost 8 bases and 7 bases, in that order; junction bases with no gene match: 11. CDR3 length: 14 residues. Germline CDR1 reads LNHNV; CDR2 reads YYDKDF (reference sequence). The CDR3 spells CATENRGRGSGYTF. CDR3 in DNA: TGTGCCACCGAGAACAGGGGGCGCGGTAGTGGCTACACCTTC.

This clonotype was counted a few times. The V call is TRBV24-1, the J call TRBJ2-5; 7 bases match TRBD1. V gave up 7 bases and J gave up 5 bases; unmatched junction bases: 15. Looked up from germline, CDR1 is KGHDR and CDR2 is SFDVKD. This CDR3 region has 16 residues. The CDR3 region has the DNA TGTGCCACCAGCCTCGAAGGGGCAGGGGGTAGGGAGACCCAGTACTTC. It codes for CATSLEGAGGRETQYF.

The V call is TRBV29-1, the J call TRBJ2-7; D unresolved. Trimming cost V 5 bases and J 4 bases, with 15 bases left between them. This CDR3 spans 13 amino acids. CDR1 SQVTM and CDR2 ANQGSEA come from the germline V gene. CDR3 loop: CSVIGQSRYEQYF. Here the CDR3 DNA reads TGCAGCGTTATCGGGCAGAGCCGATACGAGCAGTACTTC.

The J gene is TRBJ1-2, the V gene TRBV20-1, with TRBD1 as a possible D gene (5 bases). The CDR3 has 13 amino acids. V was clipped by 7 bases and J by 2 bases, with 14 bases between them. From germline, CDR1 is DFQATT and CDR2 SNEGSKA (reference sequence). For the CDR3, the DNA is TGCAGTGTCGAGGGCAGGGAGAACTATGGCTACACCTTC. This encodes CSVEGRENYGYTF.

This clonotype was detected only a few times. The chain is built from TRBV5-1 and TRBJ1-1; weak D call: TRBD1 (6 bases). The CDR3 consists of 21 residues. Germline assignment: CDR1 SGHRS and CDR2 YFSETQ. V lost 4 bases and J 4 bases, leaving 35 bases between the germline ends. The CDR3 coding sequence is TGCGCCAGCAGCCCGTTGGGAGTTATTCGGAGGCGTGATGAAGGGGGCACTGAAGCTTTCTTT. This sequence encodes CASSPLGVIRRRDEGGTEAFF. Combining the CDR3 with reference TRBV5-1 and TRBJ1-1 gives the whole variable domain KAGVTQTPRYLIKTRGQQVTLSCSPISGHRSVSWYQQTPGQGLQFLFEYFSETQRNKGNFPGRFSGRQFSNSRSEMNVSTLELGDSALYLCASSPLGVIRRRDEGGTEAFFGQGTRLTVV.

The V and J genes are TRBV3-1 and TRBJ2-5; 9 bases are shared with TRBD2. TRBJ2-7 explains the end of the DNA better; the J call may be wrong. CDR3 length: 17 residues. Germline CDR1 and CDR2: LGHDT and YNNKEL (reference sequence). The CDR3 reads CASSQNSGGALSYEQYF. The CDR3 region has the DNA TGTGCCAGCAGCCAGAATAGCGGGGGCGCCCTCTCCTACGAGCAGTACTTC.

This clonotype was seen many times. The CDR3 reads CASQGRETQYF. CDR3 coding DNA: TGTGCCAGCCAAGGGAGGGAGACCCAGTACTTC. The chain is built from TRBV12-3 or TRBV12-4 and TRBJ2-5, with D perhaps TRBD2 (6 bases). This CDR3 is 11 amino acids long. V lost 8 bases and J lost 5, with 9 bases in between.

This clonotype was observed a handful of times. This rearrangement joins TRBV12-3 or TRBV12-4 to TRBJ2-5, with D possibly matching TRBD1 (6 bases). The J call may be in error: the DNA end matches TRBJ1-1 better. The CDR3 runs to 14 residues. The DNA for the CDR3 is TGTGCCAGCAGTTTTATGGGGGCCGGCACTGAAGCTTTCTTT. Translation: CASSFMGAGTEAFF.

This sequence joins TRBV29-1 and TRBJ2-5, with 8 bases aligning to TRBD2. The J call is doubtful: the DNA matches TRBJ2-1 better. Germline CDR1 and CDR2: SQVTM and ANQGSEA. The CDR3 contains 13 residues. In nucleotides, the CDR3 is TGCAGCCTTTGGACTAGCAGTCACAATGAGCAGTTCTTC. Its protein product is CSLWTSSHNEQFF.

J is TRBJ1-5 and V is TRBV6-5, with D hard to call. Trimming removed 0 bases at V and 7 bases at J, with 7 bases between. Germline values: CDR1 MNHEY, CDR2 SVGAGI. The CDR3 runs 13 residues. CDR3 sequence reads: CASSYSWKQPQHF. Written as DNA, the CDR3 is TGTGCCAGCAGTTACTCGTGGAAACAGCCCCAGCATTTT.

This chain joins TRBV6-5 and TRBJ2-7; a weak D match, TRBD2 (6 bases). There are 16 residues in the CDR3. Trimming stripped 4 bases from V and 3 bases from J, with 19 bases between. The germline CDR1 and CDR2 sequences are MNHEY and SVGAGI. CDR3 residues: CASSLSGTPEGYEQYF. CDR3 coding DNA: TGTGCCAGCAGTTTGTCCGGGACTCCCGAGGGCTACGAGCAGTACTTC.

This clonotype was seen a few times. The V call is TRBV28, the J call TRBJ2-3, with D possibly TRBD2 on 5 matching bases. The CDR3 covers 15 residues. Between the trimmed V and J ends, which lost 2 bases and 1 base, there was a span of 10 bases. Germline values: CDR1 MDHEN, CDR2 SYDVKM. Written as DNA, the CDR3 is TGTGCCAGCAGTTTACAACGGGAAGGCACAGATACGCAGTATTTT. Translating it yields CASSLQREGTDTQYF.

This clonotype was picked up a small number of times. This sequence joins TRBV12-3 or TRBV12-4 and TRBJ2-2; no definite D call. The CDR3 loop spans 13 amino acids. Trimming took 2 bases from V and 5 from J, leaving 6 bases between them. CDR3: CASSLTRTGELFF. The CDR3 nucleotides read TGTGCCAGCAGTTTAACGAGGACCGGGGAGCTGTTTTTT.

This clonotype has only a few counts. This chain's CDR3 is CASSYPDREDGYTF. The CDR3 region has the DNA TGTGCCAGCAGCTACCCGGACAGGGAGGATGGCTACACCTTC. The V and J genes are TRBV7-9 and TRBJ1-2; 8 positions agree with TRBD1. CDR1 is SEHNR, CDR2 FQNEAQ, per germline (reference sequence). CDR3 length: 14 residues. V lost 4 bases to trimming and J lost 6 bases; unmatched junction nucleotides: 7. The variable domain in full, completed from reference TRBV7-9 and TRBJ1-2, reads DTGVSQNPRHKITKRGQNVTFRCDPISEHNRLYWYRQTLGQGPEFLTYFQNEAQLEKSRLLSDRFSAERPKGSFSTLEIQRTEQGDSAMYLCASSYPDREDGYTFGSGTRLTVV.

With respect to this clonotype: Its ends do not fully match the called genes, so a read error is possible. This sequence joins TRBV7-9 and TRBJ1-3, with 9 bases aligning to TRBD1. The germline gives CDR1 SEHNR, CDR2 FQNEAQ (reference sequence). The CDR3 is 16 residues long. The CDR3 nucleotides are TGTGCCAGCAGCCCAGGGACAGGGACCTCTGGAGACACCATATATTTT. Translated: CASSPGTGTSGDTIYF.

Only a few counts were recorded for this clonotype. J is TRBJ2-7 and V is TRBV11-2; D call uncertain. The CDR3 spans 14 residues. The germline V gene encodes CDR1 SGHAT and CDR2 FQNNGV. Trimming stripped 1 base from V and 3 bases from J, with 10 bases between. The CDR3 protein is CASSLVLDDYEQYF. The CDR3 DNA sequence: TGTGCCAGCAGCTTAGTTCTGGATGACTACGAGCAGTACTTC.

Notes on this clonotype: The junction departs from the called germline gene at one end, perhaps through a read error. V is TRBV24-1 and J is TRBJ1-2; 7 bases match TRBD1. Germline lookup yields CDR1 KGHDR and CDR2 SFDVKD. The CDR3 extends over 15 amino acids. The CDR3 loop is CAISDFDGTVYGYTF. CDR3 nucleotides: TGTGCCATCAGTGATTTTGATGGGACAGTCTATGGCTACACCTTC.

This sequence joins TRBV10-3 and TRBJ2-7; 8 bases agree with TRBD2. Germline V CDR1 and CDR2: ENHRY, SYGVKD. The CDR3 is 17 amino acids. Losses at the gene ends were 4 bases for V and 0 bases for J; bases not matched to a gene: 11. The CDR3 here is CAISGVSGTGPSYEQYF. The DNA for the CDR3 is TGTGCCATCAGTGGGGTTAGCGGGACGGGTCCCTCCTACGAGCAGTACTTC.

This clonotype was detected only a few times. The junction and the germline gene differ at one end; a read error may be behind it. The V and J genes are TRBV7-7 and TRBJ2-6; D gene unclear. CDR1 and CDR2 (germline): SSHAT, FNYEAQ (reference sequence). This CDR3 is 14 amino acids long. The CDR3 spells CASSPLPGANVLTF. The CDR3 DNA is TGTGCTAGCAGCCCCCTCCCTGGGGCCAACGTCCTGACTTTC.

This clonotype was seen more than once but under ten times. This sequence joins TRBV18 and TRBJ2-1; D remains ambiguous. The CDR3 loop spans 16 amino acids. In germline, CDR1 is KGHSH, CDR2 LQKENI. The V and J ends lost 1 base and 0 bases respectively, with 10 bases between them. CDR3 DNA: TGTGCCAGCTCACCACAAGAGGCAAACTCCTACAATGAGCAGTTCTTC. It yields the protein CASSPQEANSYNEQFF.

This clonotype was seen more than once but under ten times. The CDR3, as DNA: TGTGCCAGCAGCCCCCTCGAGGGGCAAGAGACCCAGTACTTC. Protein product: CASSPLEGQETQYF. This chain connects TRBV3-1 to TRBJ2-1, with D perhaps assigned TRBD1 or TRBD2 (5 bases each). The J call is uncertain, as TRBJ2-5 better fits the DNA end. Germline lookup yields CDR1 LGHDT and CDR2 YNNKEL (reference sequence). The length of the CDR3 is 14 residues.

A few counts support this clonotype. The gene calls are TRBV5-6 and TRBJ2-3; 8 bases match TRBD1. V lost 4 bases and J lost 3; bases outside the gene matches: 4. This CDR3 is built from 14 residues. Germline CDR1 is SGHDT and CDR2 is YYEEEE. This CDR3 is CASSQGAWTDTQYF. DNA of the CDR3: TGTGCCAGCAGCCAGGGGGCTTGGACAGATACGCAGTATTTT.

This chain connects TRBV9 to TRBJ1-5, with 9 bases matching TRBD1. V was clipped by 0 bases and J by 6 bases; unmatched bases: 4. From germline, CDR1 is SGDLS and CDR2 YYNGEE. The CDR3 totals 15 residues. As DNA, the CDR3 is TGTGCCAGCAGCGTAGGTGGGACAGGGTTTCAGCCCCAGCATTTT. Translation: CASSVGGTGFQPQHF.

In regard to this clonotype: One junction end disagrees with the germline gene, perhaps due to a read error. V usage is TRBV11-2 and J usage is TRBJ1-4; no reliable D call. This CDR3 is 14 amino acids long. Per germline, CDR1 SGHAT and CDR2 FQNNGV. The CDR3 loop reads CASSLNAGRENKVF. The CDR3 bases are TGTGCCAGCAGCTTAAACGCCGGACGGGAAAATAAGGTTTTT.

This clonotype was counted a few times. This chain uses TRBV10-2 with TRBJ2-3; D is possibly TRBD2 (6 bases). CDR1 WSHSY and CDR2 SAAADI come from the germline V gene. V lost 4 bases to trimming and J lost 3 bases, with 14 bases between them. This CDR3 spans 15 amino acids. The CDR3 is CASSGGPGVTDTQYF. The CDR3 DNA reads as TGCGCCAGCAGTGGCGGACCGGGGGTGACAGATACGCAGTATTTT.

This clonotype was recorded once. The V and J genes are TRBV15 and TRBJ1-2, with D possibly matching TRBD1 (5 bases). This CDR3 spans 14 amino acids. V lost 1 base and J 7 bases, leaving 13 bases between the germline ends. CDR1 and CDR2 (germline): LNHNV, YYDKDF (reference sequence). CDR3 sequence reads: CATSRVGGTAGYTF. The CDR3 DNA reads as TGTGCCACCAGCAGAGTGGGGGGGACGGCTGGCTACACCTTC.

The chain's CDR3 is CASTPGAGNQPQHF. Here the CDR3 DNA reads TGTGCCAGCACTCCCGGGGCCGGCAATCAGCCCCAGCATTTT. The chain carries TRBV27 and TRBJ1-5; TRBD1 might be the D (5 bases). This CDR3 spans 14 amino acids. The V gene's germline CDR1 is MNHEY and CDR2 SMNVEV (reference sequence). Trimming removed 7 bases from V and 2 bases from J, with 12 bases in between.

This rearrangement joins TRBV20-1 to TRBJ2-2, with TRBD2 matching over 8 bases. This CDR3 has 15 amino acids. Germline values: CDR1 DFQATT, CDR2 SNEGSKA (reference sequence). V shed 5 bases and J 6 bases; nucleotides not matched to a gene: 11. The CDR3 bases are TGCAGTGCTTCCTGGGGGACTAGTCCCTCCGGGGAGCTGTTTTTT. Translating it yields CSASWGTSPSGELFF.